The rows below give T cell receptor beta chains drawn from one sample of a study of cytomegalovirus exposure and HLA in healthy donors. TCRdb keeps only in-frame clones here, not all; method: immunoSEQ multiplex PCR. This table holds fewer than 80,000 clones, around 79% found once. Specimen: PBMCs. These receptors came from a man aged 30-40 years in good health and CMV-seronegative. CDR3s leave out the opening cysteine and the closing phenylalanine or tryptophan. Rows may omit the clone size; those that give it use once, few, many or a size class.

ASSRVGEKLF | TRBJ1-4 | - | TRBV6-6
AITGGSDQPQH | TRBJ1-5 | - | TRBV10-3
ASSPRVSGGTGELF | TRBJ2-2 | - | TRBV28
ASGYLGDRGREQY | - | once | TRBV7-9
AWKAATSPLH | TRBJ1-6 | - | TRBV30
ASTSGGRTEAF | TRBJ1-1 | - | TRBV7-2
ASSLIAGGPGEQF | TRBJ2-1 | - | TRBV5-4
ASRTSGGRVETQY | TRBJ2-5 | few | TRBV6-1
ASSPGTSGTYEQY | TRBJ2-7 | - | TRBV6-5
ASSQLLQGTYEQY | TRBJ2-7 | - | TRBV4-3
ASSYQGRFDTQY | TRBJ2-3 | - | TRBV27
ASSNLAGGGTGELF | TRBJ2-2 | - | TRBV4-1
SVRFGQQNSPLH | TRBJ1-6 | - | TRBV29-1
ASSFAGTGRYEQY | TRBJ2-7 | - | TRBV27
ASSLELGELF | TRBJ2-2 | - | TRBV28
ASSLAQPGGDTQY | TRBJ2-3 | - | TRBV7-9
ASGSGVGDTQY | TRBJ2-3 | few | TRBV12-5
ASSRYLEGQGPYEQY | TRBJ2-7 | once | TRBV18
SASNSYNEQF | TRBJ2-1 | - | TRBV29-1
ASSITGRMVQPQH | TRBJ1-5 | - | TRBV19
ASSQSRQASETQY | TRBJ2-5 | - | TRBV11-2
ASSETSASSYEQY | TRBJ2-7 | once | TRBV6-4
ASSFVTGGSTGELF | TRBJ2-2 | - | TRBV11-2
ASSEGNTEAF | TRBJ1-1 | few | TRBV19
ASSGPLGGQPQH | TRBJ1-5 | - | TRBV10-2
ASTSERGSSYGYT | TRBJ1-2 | - | TRBV2
ASSPRVPDTQY | TRBJ2-3 | - | TRBV7-9
ASSEWRNEQF | TRBJ2-1 | few | TRBV6-1